In this sample, the clone carrying this TCR beta chain turned up many times. TCRdb fed the reads into MiXCR, producing one record per CDR3 protein. The sample contains 200,000 to 250,000 distinct CDR3 sequences, around 6.6% of which appear only once. These data originate in a study of T cell repertoires in cytomegalovirus infection. There are 16 residues in the CDR3. Germline CDR1 reads LGHNA; CDR2 reads YNFKEQ. V trimming: 2 bases; J trimming: 0 bases; junction bases outside the gene matches: 4. The source of this sequence is a human donor in good health (CMV status not recorded). Some clones in this sample may be carry-over from other donors' samples. This chain uses TRBV4-2 with TRBJ2-7, with TRBD2 identical over 10 bases. The sequenced material came from PBMCs. The CDR3 loop reads CASSQNSGGSSYEQYF. CDR3 in DNA: TGTGCCAGCAGCCAAAATAGCGGGGGGAGCTCCTACGAGCAGTACTTC.